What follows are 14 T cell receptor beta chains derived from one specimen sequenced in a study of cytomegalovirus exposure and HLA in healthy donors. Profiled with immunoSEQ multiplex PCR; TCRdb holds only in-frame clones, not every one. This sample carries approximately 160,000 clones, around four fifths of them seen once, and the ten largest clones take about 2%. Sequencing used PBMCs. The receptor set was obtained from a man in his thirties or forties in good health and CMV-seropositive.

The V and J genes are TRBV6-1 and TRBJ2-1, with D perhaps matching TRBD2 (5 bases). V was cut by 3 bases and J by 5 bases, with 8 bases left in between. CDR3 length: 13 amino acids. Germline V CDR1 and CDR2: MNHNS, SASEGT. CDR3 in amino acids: CASSDDYDNEQFF. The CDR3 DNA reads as TGTGCCAGCAGTGACGACTATGACAATGAGCAGTTCTTC.

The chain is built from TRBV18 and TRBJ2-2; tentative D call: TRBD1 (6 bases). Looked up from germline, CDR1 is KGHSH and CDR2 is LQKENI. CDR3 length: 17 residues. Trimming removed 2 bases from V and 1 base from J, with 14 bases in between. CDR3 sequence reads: CASSPGRGHKNTGELFF. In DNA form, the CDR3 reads TGTGCCAGCTCACCAGGAAGGGGACACAAGAACACCGGGGAGCTGTTTTTT.

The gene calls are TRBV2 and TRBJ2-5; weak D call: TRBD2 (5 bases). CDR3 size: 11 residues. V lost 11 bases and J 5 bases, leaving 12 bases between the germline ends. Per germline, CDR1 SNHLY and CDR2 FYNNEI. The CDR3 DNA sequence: TGTGCCCGTGGACCGGGGGAGACCCAGTACTTC. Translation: CARGPGETQYF.

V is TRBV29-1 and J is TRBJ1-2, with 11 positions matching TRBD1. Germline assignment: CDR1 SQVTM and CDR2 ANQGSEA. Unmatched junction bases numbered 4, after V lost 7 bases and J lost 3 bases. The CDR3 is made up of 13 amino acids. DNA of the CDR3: TGCAGCGCCAGGACAGGGGGCGACTATGGCTACACCTTC. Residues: CSARTGGDYGYTF.

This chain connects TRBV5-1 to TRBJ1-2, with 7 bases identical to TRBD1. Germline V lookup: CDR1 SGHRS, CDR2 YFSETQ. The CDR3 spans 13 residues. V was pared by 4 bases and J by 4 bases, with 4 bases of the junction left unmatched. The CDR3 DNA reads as TGCGCCAGCAGCGGGGACAGCATCTATGGCTACACCTTC. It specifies CASSGDSIYGYTF.

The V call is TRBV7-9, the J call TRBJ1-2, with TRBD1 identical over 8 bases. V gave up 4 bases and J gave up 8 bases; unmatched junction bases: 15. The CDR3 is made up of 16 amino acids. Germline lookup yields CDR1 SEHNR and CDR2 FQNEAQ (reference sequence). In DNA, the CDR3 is TGTGCCAGCAGCTCAGTGTCGGACAGGGCAGGAAGCGGCTACACCTTC. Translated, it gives CASSSVSDRAGSGYTF.

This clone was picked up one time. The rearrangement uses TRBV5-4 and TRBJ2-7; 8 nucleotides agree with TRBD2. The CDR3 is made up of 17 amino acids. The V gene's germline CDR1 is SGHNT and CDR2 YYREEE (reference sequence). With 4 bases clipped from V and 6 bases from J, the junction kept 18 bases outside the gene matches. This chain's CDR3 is CASSRSGGSRGGSEQYF. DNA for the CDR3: TGTGCCAGCAGCCGAAGCGGGGGAAGTCGGGGGGGCTCCGAGCAGTACTTC.

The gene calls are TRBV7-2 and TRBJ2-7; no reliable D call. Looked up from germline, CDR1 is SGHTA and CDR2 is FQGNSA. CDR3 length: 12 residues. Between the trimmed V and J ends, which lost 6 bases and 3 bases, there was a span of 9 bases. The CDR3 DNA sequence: TGTGCCAGCAGTAATACTGGCTACGAGCAGTACTTC. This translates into CASSNTGYEQYF.

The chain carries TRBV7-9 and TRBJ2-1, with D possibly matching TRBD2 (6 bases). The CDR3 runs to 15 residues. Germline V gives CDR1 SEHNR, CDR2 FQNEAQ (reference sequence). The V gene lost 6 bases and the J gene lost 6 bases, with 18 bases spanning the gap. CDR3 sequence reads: CASSDRLYGSNEQFF. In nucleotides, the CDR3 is TGTGCCAGCAGTGACCGACTATACGGGAGCAATGAGCAGTTCTTC.

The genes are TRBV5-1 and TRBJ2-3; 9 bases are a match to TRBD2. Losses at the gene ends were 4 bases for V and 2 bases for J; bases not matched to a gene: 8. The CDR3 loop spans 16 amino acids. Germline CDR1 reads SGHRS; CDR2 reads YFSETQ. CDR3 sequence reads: CASSRIAGLATDTQYF. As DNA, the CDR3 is TGCGCCAGCAGCAGAATAGCGGGACTAGCCACAGATACGCAGTATTTT.

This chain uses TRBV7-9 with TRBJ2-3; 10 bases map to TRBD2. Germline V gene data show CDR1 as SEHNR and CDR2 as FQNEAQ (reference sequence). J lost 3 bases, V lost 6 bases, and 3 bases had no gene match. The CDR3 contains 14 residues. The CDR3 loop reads CASSLLAGTDTQYF. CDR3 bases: TGTGCCAGCAGTTTACTAGCGGGAACAGATACGCAGTATTTT.

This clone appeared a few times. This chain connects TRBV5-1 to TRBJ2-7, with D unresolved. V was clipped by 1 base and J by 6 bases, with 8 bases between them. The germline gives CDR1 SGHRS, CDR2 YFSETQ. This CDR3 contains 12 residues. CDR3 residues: CASSLHVAEQYF. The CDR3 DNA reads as TGCGCCAGCAGCTTGCATGTAGCCGAGCAGTACTTC.

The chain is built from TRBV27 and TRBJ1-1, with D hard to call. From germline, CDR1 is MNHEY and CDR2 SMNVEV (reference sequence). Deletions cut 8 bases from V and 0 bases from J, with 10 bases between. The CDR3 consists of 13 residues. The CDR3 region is CASGPVMNTEAFF. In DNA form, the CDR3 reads TGTGCCAGCGGGCCCGTTATGAACACTGAAGCTTTCTTT.

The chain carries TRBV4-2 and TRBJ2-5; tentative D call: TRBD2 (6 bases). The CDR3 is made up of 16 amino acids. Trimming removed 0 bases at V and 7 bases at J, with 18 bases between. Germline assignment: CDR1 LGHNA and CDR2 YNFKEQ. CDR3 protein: CASSQDLGLGRGTQYF. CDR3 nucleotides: TGTGCCAGCAGCCAAGATCTGGGACTGGGAAGGGGGACCCAGTACTTC.